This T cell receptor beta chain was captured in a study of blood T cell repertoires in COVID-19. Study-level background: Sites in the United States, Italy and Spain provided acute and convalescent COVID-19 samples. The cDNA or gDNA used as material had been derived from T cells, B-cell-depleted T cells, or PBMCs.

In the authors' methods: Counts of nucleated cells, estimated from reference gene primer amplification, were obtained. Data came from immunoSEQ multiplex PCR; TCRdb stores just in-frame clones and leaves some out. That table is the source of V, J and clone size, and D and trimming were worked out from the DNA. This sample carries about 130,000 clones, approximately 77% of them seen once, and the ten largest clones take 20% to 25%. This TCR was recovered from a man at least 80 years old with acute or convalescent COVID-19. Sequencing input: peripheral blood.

CDR3 loop: CASSWTGGVGGEAFF. The CDR3 nucleotides are TGTGCCAGCAGTTGGACAGGGGGAGTAGGCGGTGAAGCTTTCTTT. J is TRBJ1-1 and V is TRBV28; TRBD1 agrees at 10 bases. From germline, CDR1 is MDHEN and CDR2 SYDVKM. V lost 4 bases to trimming and J lost 7 bases; unmatched junction nucleotides: 9. The CDR3 has 15 residues.